This section outlines one T cell receptor (beta chain) sequence together with its context. This entry comes from a study of blood T cells in healthy people across ages. Looking at the study overall: About one barcoded beta molecule per two T cells was captured by template switching.

V was shortened by 4 bases and J by 4 bases, with 16 bases between the two germline ends. The CDR3 totals 15 residues. CDR1 is MNHEY, CDR2 SVGAGI, per germline. For the second PCR, which ran for roughly 7 to 11 cycles, a sample-barcoded 5' primer and a J-beta primer mix were used. The template-switch adaptor was a 5' adaptor with 12 random nucleotides. It tagged each cDNA molecule. TCRdb reprocessed the 5' RACE reads via MiXCR and lists one record per CDR3 protein. The profile shows about 2 million distinct CDR3 sequences, around half of them singletons. Donors gave around 9.3 milliliters of peripheral blood apiece.

The chain recombines TRBV6-5 with TRBJ1-2; D not certain. The sequencing sample was made of blood. The sequence came from a middle-aged woman in good health. In nucleotides, the CDR3 is TGTGCCAGCAGTTCCCCACAAGGACGGAGCTATGGCTACACCTTC. Encoded protein: CASSSPQGRSYGYTF.